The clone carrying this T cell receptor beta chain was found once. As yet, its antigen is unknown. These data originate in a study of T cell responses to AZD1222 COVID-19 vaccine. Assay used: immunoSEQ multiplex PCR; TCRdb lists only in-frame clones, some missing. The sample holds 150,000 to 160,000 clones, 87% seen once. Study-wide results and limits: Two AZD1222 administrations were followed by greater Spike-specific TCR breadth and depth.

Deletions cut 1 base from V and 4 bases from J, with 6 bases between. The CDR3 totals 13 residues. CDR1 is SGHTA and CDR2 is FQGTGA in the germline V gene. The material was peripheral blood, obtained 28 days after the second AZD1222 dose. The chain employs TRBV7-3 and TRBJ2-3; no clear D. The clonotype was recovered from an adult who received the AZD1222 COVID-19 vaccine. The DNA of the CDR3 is TGTGCCAGCAGCTTAAGCTTGGCAGATACGCAGTATTTT. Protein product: CASSLSLADTQYF. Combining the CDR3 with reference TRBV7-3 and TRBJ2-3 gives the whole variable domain GAGVSQTPSNKVTEKGKYVELRCDPISGHTALYWYRQSLGQGPEFLIYFQGTGAADDSGLPNDRFFAVRPEGSVSTLKIQRTERGDSAVYLCASSLSLADTQYFGPGTRLTVL.